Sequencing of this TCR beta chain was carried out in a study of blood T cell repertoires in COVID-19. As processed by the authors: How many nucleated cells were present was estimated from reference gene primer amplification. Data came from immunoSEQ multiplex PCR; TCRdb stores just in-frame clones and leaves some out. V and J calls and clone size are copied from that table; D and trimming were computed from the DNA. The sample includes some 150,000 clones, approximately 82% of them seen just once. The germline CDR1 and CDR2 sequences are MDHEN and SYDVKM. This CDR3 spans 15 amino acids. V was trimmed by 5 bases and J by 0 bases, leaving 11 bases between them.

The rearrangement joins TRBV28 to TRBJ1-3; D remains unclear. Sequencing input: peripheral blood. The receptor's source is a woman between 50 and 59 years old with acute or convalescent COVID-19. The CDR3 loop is CASSMQVPSGNTIYF. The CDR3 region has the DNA TGTGCCAGCAGTATGCAGGTTCCCTCTGGAAACACCATATATTTT.